This T cell receptor (beta chain) was documented in a study of cytomegalovirus exposure and HLA in healthy donors. This CDR3 has 14 residues. CDR1 and CDR2 from the germline V gene are SGDLS and YYNGEE. Trimming took 4 bases from V and 5 from J, leaving 16 bases between them. PCR employed 60 Vbeta and 13 Jbeta primers. The table came from immunoSEQ multiplex PCR; TCRdb's copy has only in-frame clones and leaves some out. The data contain 120,000 or so clones, less than 80% of them singletons. The TCR sequence derives from a man aged 25-45 years in good health and CMV-seronegative. Sequenced: PBMCs. V is TRBV9 and J is TRBJ2-7; TRBD2 might be the D (6 bases). CDR3 DNA: TGTGCCAGCAGCTGGGGGACTGGGGCCGACGAGCAGTACTTC. This sequence encodes CASSWGTGADEQYF.